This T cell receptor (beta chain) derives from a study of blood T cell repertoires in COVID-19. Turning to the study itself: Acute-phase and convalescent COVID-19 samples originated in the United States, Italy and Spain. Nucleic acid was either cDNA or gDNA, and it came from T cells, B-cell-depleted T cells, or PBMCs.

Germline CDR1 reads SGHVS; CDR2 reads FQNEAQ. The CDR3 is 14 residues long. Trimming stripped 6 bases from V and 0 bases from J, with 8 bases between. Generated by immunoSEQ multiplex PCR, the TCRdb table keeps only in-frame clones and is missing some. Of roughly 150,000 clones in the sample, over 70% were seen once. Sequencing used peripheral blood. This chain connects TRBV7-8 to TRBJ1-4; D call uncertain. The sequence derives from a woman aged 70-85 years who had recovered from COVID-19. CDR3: CASRGGTTNEKLFF. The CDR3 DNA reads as TGTGCCAGCAGGGGAGGCACAACTAATGAAAAACTGTTTTTT.